The sequence of this TCR beta chain was determined in a study of T-cell memory formation after mild COVID-19. Study-level information: TCR clusters were mostly donor specific. Study-wide results and limits: Prior to infection, memory already included some responding clones, suggesting cross-reactive memory joined.

5'RACE, which relied on constant-segment primers, yielded TCR alpha and TCR beta cDNA libraries carrying sample barcodes and UMIs. Via MiXCR, TCRdb re-called the 5' RACE reads, giving one row per CDR3 protein. The sample lists 100,000 to 150,000 distinct CDR3 sequences; 5% to 6.5% were seen once. Germline V gives CDR1 SGDLS, CDR2 YYNGEE. The CDR3 spans 15 residues. Trimming at V came to 4 bases and at J to 6 bases, leaving 9 bases not matched to a gene. This clonotype was recorded at least ten times. Its matching antigen is unknown. This chain joins TRBV9 and TRBJ2-2, with TRBD2 matching over 7 bases. Input material: PBMCs or a T cell subset sorted from them (not recorded which). The sequence was obtained from an adult woman who had mild COVID-19 (a few samples of this study predate the infection). Cell type and time point are not known. CDR3 coding DNA: TGTGCCAGCAGCACCCGGGGACTATCTTCCGGGGAGCTGTTTTTT. It encodes CASSTRGLSSGELFF.